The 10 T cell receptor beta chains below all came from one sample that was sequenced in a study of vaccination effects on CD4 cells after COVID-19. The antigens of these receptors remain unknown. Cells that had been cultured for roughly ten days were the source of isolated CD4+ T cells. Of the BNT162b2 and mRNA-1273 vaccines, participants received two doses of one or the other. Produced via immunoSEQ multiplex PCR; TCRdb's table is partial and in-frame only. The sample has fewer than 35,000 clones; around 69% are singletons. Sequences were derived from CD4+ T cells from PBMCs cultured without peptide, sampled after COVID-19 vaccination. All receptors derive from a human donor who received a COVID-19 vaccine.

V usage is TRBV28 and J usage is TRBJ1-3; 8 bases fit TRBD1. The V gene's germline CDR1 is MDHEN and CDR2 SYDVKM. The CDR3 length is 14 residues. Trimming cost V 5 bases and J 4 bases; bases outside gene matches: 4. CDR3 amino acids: CASSPWTGGNTIYF. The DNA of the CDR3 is TGTGCCAGCAGTCCGTGGACAGGGGGAAACACCATATATTTT.

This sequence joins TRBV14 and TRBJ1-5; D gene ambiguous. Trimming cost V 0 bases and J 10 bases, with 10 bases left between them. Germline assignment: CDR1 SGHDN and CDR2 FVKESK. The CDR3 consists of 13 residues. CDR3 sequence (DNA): TGTGCCAGCAGCCAAGATCGTCGGGGACCCCAGCATTTT. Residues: CASSQDRRGPQHF. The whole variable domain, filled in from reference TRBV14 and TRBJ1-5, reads EAGVTQFPSHSVIEKGQTVTLRCDPISGHDNLYWYRRVMGKEIKFLLHFVKESKQDESGMPNNRFLAERTGGTYSTLKVQPAELEDSGVYFCASSQDRRGPQHFGDGTRLSIL.

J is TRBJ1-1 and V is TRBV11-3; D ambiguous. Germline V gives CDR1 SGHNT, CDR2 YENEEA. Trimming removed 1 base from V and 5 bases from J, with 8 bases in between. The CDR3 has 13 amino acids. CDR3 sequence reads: CASSLVSGTEAFF. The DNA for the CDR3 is TGTGCCAGCAGCTTAGTGTCGGGGACTGAAGCTTTCTTT. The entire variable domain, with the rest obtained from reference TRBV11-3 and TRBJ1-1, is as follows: EAGVVQSPRYKIIEKKQPVAFWCNPISGHNTLYWYLQNLGQGPELLIRYENEEAVDDSQLPKDRFSAERLKGVDSTLKIQPAELGDSAVYLCASSLVSGTEAFFGQGTRLTVV.

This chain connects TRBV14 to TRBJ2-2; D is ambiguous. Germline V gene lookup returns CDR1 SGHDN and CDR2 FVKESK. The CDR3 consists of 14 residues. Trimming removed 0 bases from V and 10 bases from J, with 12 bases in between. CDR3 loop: CASSQDGGRTELFF. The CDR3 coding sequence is TGTGCCAGCAGCCAAGATGGTGGCCGCACGGAGCTGTTTTTT.

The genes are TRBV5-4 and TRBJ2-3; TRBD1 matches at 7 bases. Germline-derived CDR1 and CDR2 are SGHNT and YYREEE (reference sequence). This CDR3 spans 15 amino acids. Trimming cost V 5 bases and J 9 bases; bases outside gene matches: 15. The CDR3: CASSSRDSAQLTQYF. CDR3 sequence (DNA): TGTGCCAGCAGTTCCCGGGACAGCGCCCAATTGACGCAGTATTTT.

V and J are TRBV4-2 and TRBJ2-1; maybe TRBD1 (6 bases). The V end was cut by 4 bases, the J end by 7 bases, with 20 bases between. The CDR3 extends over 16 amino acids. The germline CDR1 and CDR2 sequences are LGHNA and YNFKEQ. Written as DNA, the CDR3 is TGTGCCAGCAGCCCCACCGGGACCAAAGGGGGAAATGAGCAGTTCTTC. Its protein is CASSPTGTKGGNEQFF.

The CDR3 sequence is CASSMKNGHSTDTQYF. The CDR3 nucleotides are TGTGCCAGTAGTATGAAAAACGGTCATAGCACAGATACGCAGTATTTT. V usage is TRBV19 and J usage is TRBJ2-3, with D unresolved. V gave up 3 bases and J gave up 0 bases, with 13 bases separating them. CDR1 is LNHDA and CDR2 is SQIVND in the germline V gene (reference sequence). This CDR3 is built from 16 residues.

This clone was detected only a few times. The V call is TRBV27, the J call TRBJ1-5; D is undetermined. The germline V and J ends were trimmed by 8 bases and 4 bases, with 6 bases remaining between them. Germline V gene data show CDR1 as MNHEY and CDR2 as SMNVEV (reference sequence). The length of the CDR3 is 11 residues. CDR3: CASGRNQPQHF. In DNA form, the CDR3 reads TGTGCCAGCGGTCGTAATCAGCCCCAGCATTTT.

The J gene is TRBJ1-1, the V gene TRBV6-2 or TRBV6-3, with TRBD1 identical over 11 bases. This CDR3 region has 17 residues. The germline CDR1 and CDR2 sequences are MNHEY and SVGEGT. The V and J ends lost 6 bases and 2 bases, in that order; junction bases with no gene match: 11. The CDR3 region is CASSPHGWTGGNTEAFF. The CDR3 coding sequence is TGTGCCAGCAGCCCACACGGTTGGACAGGGGGCAACACTGAAGCTTTCTTT.

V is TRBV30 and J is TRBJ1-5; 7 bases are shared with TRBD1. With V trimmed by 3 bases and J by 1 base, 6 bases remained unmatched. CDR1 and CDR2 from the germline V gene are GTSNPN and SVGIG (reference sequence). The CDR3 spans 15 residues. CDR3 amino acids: CAWRLPGQSNQPQHF. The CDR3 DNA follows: TGTGCCTGGAGGCTTCCGGGACAGAGCAATCAGCCCCAGCATTTT.